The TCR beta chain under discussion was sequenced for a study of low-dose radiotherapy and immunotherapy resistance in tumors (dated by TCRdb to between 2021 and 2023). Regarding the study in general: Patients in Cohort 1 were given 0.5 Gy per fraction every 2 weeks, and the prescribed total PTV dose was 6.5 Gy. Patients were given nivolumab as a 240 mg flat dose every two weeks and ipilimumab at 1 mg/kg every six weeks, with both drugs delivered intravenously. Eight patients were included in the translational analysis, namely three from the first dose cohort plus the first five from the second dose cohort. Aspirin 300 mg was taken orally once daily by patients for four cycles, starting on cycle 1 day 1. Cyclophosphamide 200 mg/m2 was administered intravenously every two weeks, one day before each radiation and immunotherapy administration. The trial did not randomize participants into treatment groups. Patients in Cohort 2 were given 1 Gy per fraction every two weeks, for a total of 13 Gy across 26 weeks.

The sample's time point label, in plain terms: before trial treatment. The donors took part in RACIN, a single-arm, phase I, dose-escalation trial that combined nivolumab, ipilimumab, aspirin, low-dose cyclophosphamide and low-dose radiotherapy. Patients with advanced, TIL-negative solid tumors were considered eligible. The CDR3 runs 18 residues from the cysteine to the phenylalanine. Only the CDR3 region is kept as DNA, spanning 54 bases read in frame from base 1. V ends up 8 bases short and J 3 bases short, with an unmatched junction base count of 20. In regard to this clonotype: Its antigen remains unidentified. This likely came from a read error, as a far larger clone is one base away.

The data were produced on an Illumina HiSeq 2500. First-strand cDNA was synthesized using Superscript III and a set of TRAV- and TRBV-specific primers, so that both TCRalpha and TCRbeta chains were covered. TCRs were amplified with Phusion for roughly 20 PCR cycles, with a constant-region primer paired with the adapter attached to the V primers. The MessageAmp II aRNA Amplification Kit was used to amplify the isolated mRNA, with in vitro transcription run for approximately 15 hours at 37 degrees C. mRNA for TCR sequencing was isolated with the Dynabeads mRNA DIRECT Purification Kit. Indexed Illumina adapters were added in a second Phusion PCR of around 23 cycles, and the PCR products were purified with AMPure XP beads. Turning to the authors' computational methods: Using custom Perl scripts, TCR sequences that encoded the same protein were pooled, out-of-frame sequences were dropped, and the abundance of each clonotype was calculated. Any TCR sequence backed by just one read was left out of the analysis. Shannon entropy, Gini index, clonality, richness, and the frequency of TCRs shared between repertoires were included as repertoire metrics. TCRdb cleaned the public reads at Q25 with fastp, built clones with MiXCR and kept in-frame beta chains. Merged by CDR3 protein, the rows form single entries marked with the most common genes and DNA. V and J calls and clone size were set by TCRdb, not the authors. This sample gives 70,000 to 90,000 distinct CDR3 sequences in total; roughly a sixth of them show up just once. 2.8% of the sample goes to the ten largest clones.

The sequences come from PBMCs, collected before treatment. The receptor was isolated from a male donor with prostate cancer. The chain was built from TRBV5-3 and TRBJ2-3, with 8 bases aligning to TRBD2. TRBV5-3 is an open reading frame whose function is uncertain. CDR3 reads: CASGSPPGGGEITDTQYF. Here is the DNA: TGTGCCAGCGGCAGCCCACCCGGGGGGGGGGAAATAACAGATACGCAGTATTTT.